These 9 T cell receptor beta chains share one sample of origin, sequenced in a study of CD8 T cells in ankylosing spondylitis. Whole-study findings and limits: Characteristic, it appeared, of ankylosing spondylitis blood was a TCR beta motif of seven or eight highly homologous variants.

These receptors' targets are unknown. Using its own MiXCR run on the 5' RACE reads, TCRdb lists one record per CDR3 protein. The sample comprises hundreds of thousands of distinct CDR3 sequences, about 10% of which are singletons, and 0.51% rests with the top ten. What was sequenced was blood, either unsorted or a sorted T cell fraction (not recorded which). The receptor set was obtained from a male donor with ankylosing spondylitis.

This clonotype was seen repeatedly, ten times or more. The chain uses TRBV29-1 and TRBJ1-5; D call uncertain. The CDR3 length is 13 residues. V was trimmed by 5 bases and J by 0 bases, leaving 8 bases between them. Germline CDR1 SQVTM, CDR2 ANQGSEA. CDR3 nucleotide sequence: TGCAGCGTTCAGGCTTATAGCAATCAGCCCCAGCATTTT. Translation: CSVQAYSNQPQHF.

This sequence joins TRBV4-2 and TRBJ2-7, with D tentatively TRBD1 (5 bases). Per the germline V gene, CDR1 is LGHNA and CDR2 is YNFKEQ. V gave up 4 bases and J gave up 4 bases, with 11 bases separating them. This CDR3 is 13 amino acids long. CDR3 region: CASSPTDKYEQYF. CDR3 DNA: TGTGCCAGCAGCCCCACGGACAAGTACGAGCAGTACTTC.

This clonotype was seen more than once but under ten times. In DNA, the CDR3 is TGTGCCAGCAGTTTAAACCCCCTAGGCCCTGAGGGTGAGCAGTTCTTC. Amino acid sequence: CASSLNPLGPEGEQFF. The chain joins TRBV28 to TRBJ2-1, with D possibly being TRBD2 (5 bases). CDR3 length equals 16 residues. CDR1 MDHEN and CDR2 SYDVKM come from the germline V gene. The V gene lost 2 bases and the J gene lost 9 bases, with 20 bases spanning the gap.

The genes are TRBV7-9 and TRBJ1-1; D unresolved. The length of the CDR3 is 13 residues. V was cut by 0 bases and J by 9 bases, with 11 bases left in between. CDR1 SEHNR and CDR2 FQNEAQ come from the germline V gene (reference sequence). CDR3 sequence reads: CASSLAGDTQAFF. In DNA form, the CDR3 reads TGTGCCAGCAGCTTAGCAGGAGACACCCAAGCTTTCTTT.

This clonotype came up a few times. The chain uses TRBV5-6 and TRBJ2-3; TRBD2 matches 8 bases. J gave up 1 base and V 2 bases, and 6 bases lay outside the gene matches. The CDR3 consists of 16 residues. CDR1 SGHDT and CDR2 YYEEEE come from the germline V gene. CDR3 in amino acids: CASSFWTSRRTDTQYF. The CDR3 bases are TGTGCCAGCAGCTTCTGGACTAGCAGACGCACAGATACGCAGTATTTT.

This clonotype was counted a few times. This sequence joins TRBV5-1 and TRBJ1-5; TRBD1 aligns across 10 bases. Germline CDR1 SGHRS, CDR2 YFSETQ. CDR3 length equals 16 residues. Trimming at V came to 3 bases and at J to 7 bases, leaving 10 bases not matched to a gene. The CDR3: CASSSGTGALGQPQHF. CDR3 coding DNA: TGCGCCAGCAGCTCCGGGACAGGGGCTCTTGGGCAGCCCCAGCATTTT.

This clonotype appeared a few times. The chain uses TRBV28 and TRBJ2-4, with a weak D call TRBD2 (5 bases). From germline, CDR1 is MDHEN and CDR2 SYDVKM. V was clipped by 4 bases and J by 9 bases, with 19 bases between them. This CDR3 spans 15 amino acids. This CDR3 is CASSSYPEGRGIQYF. In DNA form, the CDR3 reads TGTGCCAGCAGTTCCTACCCCGAGGGCCGGGGCATTCAGTACTTC.

This clonotype was seen many times. The chain carries TRBV5-1 and TRBJ2-7; D remains ambiguous. Trimming took 0 bases from V and 3 from J, leaving 7 bases between them. The CDR3 is 13 amino acids. Germline assignment: CDR1 SGHRS and CDR2 YFSETQ. The CDR3 here is CASSLVPNYEQYF. DNA of the CDR3: TGCGCCAGCAGCTTGGTACCGAACTACGAGCAGTACTTC.

In regard to this clonotype: The CDR3 carries no conserved terminal phenylalanine or tryptophan, so it likely arises from a read error. The chain employs TRBV7-8 and TRBJ2-7; D is undetermined. This CDR3 has 11 residues. Germline CDR1 SGHVS, CDR2 FQNEAQ. V was clipped by 5 bases and J by 3 bases, with 5 bases between them. The CDR3: CASSPSYEQYS. Here the CDR3 DNA reads TGTGCCAGCAGCCCTAGCTACGAGCAGTACTCC.